This T cell receptor (beta chain) was obtained from a study of a mutant IDH1 vaccine in newly diagnosed glioma. About the study: Patients received eight vaccinations in weeks 1, 3, 5, 7, 11, 15, 19, 23. Beginning 4-6 weeks after radiotherapy alone, or with temozolomide cycles, vaccination took place.

Regarding the study as a whole: Whatever changes occurred in top peripheral T cell clonotypes seemed unrelated to pseudoprogression.

Notes on this clone: What it recognizes is unknown.

Time point specified: week 5, during vaccination. It was 300 ug of mutant IDH1 20-mer peptide that made up each vaccine dose, given with topical imiquimod. Astrocytomas found in donors were new, WHO grade 3 or 4, IDH1-mutant and ATRX-lost. Germline CDR1 reads LNHNV; CDR2 reads YYDKDF (reference sequence). The ends were cut back, 1 base at V and 0 bases at J, with 12 bases in the middle. The CDR3 has 16 residues. Generated by immunoSEQ multiplex PCR, the TCRdb table keeps only in-frame clones and is missing some. The sample carries 50,000 or so clones, roughly 73% recorded once. This sequence joins TRBV15 and TRBJ1-2, with D perhaps matching TRBD1 (5 bases). The TCR sequence derives from a woman in her forties with glioma. Source: PBMCs, taken from a glioma patient whose treatment included an IDH1 peptide vaccine. The CDR3 bases are TGTGCCACCAGCAGAGGCCGGGACGGGGCTAACTATGGCTACACCTTC. Protein: CATSRGRDGANYGYTF.